This TCR beta chain was retrieved from a study of control samples from healthy donors and cancer patients. The repertoire was sequenced with immunoSEQ multiplex PCR; TCRdb's copy has only in-frame clones and lacks some. The sample has about 190,000 clones, 80% to 95% seen once. V shed 6 bases and J shed 2 bases, with 18 bases lying between them. The germline V gene encodes CDR1 MDHEN and CDR2 SYDVKM. CDR3 length equals 16 residues. The chain combines TRBV28 with TRBJ2-3, with D hard to call. The receptor was derived from a man aged 18 to 30 in good health. Sequencing was done on a sample of blood. The CDR3 reads CASSHLGKPSTDTQYF. Here the CDR3 DNA reads TGTGCCAGCAGCCATCTGGGAAAACCCTCCACAGATACGCAGTATTTT.